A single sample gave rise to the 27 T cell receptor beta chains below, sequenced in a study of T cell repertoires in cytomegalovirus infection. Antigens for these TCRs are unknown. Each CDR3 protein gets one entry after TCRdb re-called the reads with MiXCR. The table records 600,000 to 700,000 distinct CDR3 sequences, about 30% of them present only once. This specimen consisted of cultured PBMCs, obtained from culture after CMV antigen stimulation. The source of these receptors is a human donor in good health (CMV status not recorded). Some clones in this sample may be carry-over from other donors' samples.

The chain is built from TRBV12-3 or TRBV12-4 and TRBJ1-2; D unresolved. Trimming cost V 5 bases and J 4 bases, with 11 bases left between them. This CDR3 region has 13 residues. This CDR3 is CASSPGLLYGYTF. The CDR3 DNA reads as TGTGCCAGCAGTCCGGGCCTGCTCTATGGCTACACCTTC.

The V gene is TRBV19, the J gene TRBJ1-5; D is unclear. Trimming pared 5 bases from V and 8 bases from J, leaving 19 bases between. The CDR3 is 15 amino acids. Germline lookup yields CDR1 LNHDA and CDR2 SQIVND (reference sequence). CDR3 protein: CASSSGQGGREPQHF. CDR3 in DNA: TGTGCCAGTAGTTCCGGGCAAGGAGGTCGGGAGCCCCAGCATTTT.

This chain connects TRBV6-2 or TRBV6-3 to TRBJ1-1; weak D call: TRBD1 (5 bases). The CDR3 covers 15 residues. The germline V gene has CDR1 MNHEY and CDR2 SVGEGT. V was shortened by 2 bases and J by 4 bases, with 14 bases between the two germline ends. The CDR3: CASSYHRQRSTEAFF. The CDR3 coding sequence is TGTGCCAGCAGTTACCACAGACAGCGGAGCACTGAAGCTTTCTTT.

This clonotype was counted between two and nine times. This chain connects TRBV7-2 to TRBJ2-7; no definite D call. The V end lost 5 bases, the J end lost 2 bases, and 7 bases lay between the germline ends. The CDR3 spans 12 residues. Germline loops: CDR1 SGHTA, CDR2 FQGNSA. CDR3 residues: CASSMPPYEQYF. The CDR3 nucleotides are TGTGCCAGCAGCATGCCCCCCTACGAGCAGTACTTC.

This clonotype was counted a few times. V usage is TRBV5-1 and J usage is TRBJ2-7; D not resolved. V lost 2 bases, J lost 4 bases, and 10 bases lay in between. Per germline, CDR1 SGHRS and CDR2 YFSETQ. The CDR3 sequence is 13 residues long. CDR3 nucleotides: TGCGCCAGCAGCTTTAATCCCGGGTACGAGCAGTACTTC. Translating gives CASSFNPGYEQYF.

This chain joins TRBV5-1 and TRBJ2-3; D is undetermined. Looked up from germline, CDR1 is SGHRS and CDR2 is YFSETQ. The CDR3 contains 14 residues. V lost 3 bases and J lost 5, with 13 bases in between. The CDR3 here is CASSSRSGLDTQYF. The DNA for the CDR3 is TGCGCCAGCAGCTCTCGAAGTGGGTTAGATACGCAGTATTTT. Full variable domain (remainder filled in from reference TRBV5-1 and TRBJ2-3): KAGVTQTPRYLIKTRGQQVTLSCSPISGHRSVSWYQQTPGQGLQFLFEYFSETQRNKGNFPGRFSGRQFSNSRSEMNVSTLELGDSALYLCASSSRSGLDTQYFGPGTRLTVL.

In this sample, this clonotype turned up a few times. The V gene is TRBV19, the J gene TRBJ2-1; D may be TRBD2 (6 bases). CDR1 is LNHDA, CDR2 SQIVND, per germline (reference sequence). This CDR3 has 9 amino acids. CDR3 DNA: TGTCCCCCGGGGGATACGCGGTTCTTC. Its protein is CPPGDTRFF.

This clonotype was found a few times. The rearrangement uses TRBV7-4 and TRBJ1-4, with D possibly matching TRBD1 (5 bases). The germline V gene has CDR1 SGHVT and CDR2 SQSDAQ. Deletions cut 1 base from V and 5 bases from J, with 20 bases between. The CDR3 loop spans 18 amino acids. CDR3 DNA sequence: TGTGCCAGCAGCTTAGAGGTACGGACGACAGCCTTAAATGAAAAACTGTTTTTT. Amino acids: CASSLEVRTTALNEKLFF.

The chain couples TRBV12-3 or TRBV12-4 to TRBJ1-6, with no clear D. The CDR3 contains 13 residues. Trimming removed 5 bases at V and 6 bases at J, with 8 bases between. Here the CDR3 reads CASSKQFNSPLHF. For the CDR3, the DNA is TGTGCCAGCAGTAAACAGTTTAATTCACCCCTCCACTTT.

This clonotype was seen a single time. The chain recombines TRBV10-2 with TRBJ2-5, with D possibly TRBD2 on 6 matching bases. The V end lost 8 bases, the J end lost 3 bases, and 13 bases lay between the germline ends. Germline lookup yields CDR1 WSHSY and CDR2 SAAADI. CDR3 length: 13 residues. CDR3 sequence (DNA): TGCGCCAGCCGTCGGAGGGGAGAAGAGACCCAGTACTTC. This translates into CASRRRGEETQYF.

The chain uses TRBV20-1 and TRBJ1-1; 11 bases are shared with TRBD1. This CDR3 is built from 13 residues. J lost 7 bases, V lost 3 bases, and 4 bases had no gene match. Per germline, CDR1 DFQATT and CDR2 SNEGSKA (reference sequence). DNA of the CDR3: TGCAGTGCTAGGGGACAGGGGGGGAGTGAAGCTTTCTTT. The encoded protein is CSARGQGGSEAFF.

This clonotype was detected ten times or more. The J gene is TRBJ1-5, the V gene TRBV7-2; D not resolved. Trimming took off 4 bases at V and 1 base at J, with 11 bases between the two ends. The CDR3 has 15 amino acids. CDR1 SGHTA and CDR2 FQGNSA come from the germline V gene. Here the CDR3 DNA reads TGTGCCAGCAGCTCAGACCCGGGGAGCAATCAGCCCCAGCATTTT. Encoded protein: CASSSDPGSNQPQHF.

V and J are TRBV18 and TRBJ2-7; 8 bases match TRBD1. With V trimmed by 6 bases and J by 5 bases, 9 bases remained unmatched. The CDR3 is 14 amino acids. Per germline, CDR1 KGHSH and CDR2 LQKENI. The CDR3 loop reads CASSPRTGSDEQYF. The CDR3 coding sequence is TGTGCCAGCTCCCCTCGGACAGGGTCCGACGAGCAGTACTTC.

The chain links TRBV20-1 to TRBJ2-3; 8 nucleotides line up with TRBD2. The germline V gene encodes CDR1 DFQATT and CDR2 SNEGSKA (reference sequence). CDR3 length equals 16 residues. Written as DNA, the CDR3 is TGCAGACCCCAAGGGGGGGCGGGGGGCTACACAGATACGCAGTATTTT. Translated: CRPQGGAGGYTDTQYF.

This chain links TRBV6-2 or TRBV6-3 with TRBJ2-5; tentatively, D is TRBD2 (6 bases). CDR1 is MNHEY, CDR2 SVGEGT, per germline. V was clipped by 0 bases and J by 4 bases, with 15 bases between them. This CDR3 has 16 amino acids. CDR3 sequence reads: CASSYSGRGPGETQYF. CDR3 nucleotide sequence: TGTGCCAGCAGTTACTCGGGGCGGGGACCAGGAGAGACCCAGTACTTC.

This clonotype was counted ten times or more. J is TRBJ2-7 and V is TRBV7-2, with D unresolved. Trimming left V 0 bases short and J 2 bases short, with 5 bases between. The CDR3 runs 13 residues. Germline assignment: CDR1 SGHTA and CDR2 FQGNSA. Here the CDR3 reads CASSLAAPYEQYF. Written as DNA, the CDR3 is TGTGCCAGCAGCTTAGCGGCCCCCTACGAGCAGTACTTC.

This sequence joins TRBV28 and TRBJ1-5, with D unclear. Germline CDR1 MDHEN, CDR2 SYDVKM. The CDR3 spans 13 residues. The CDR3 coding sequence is TGTGCTATCCAGTCTTATAGCAATCAGCCCCAGCATTTT. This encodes CAIQSYSNQPQHF.

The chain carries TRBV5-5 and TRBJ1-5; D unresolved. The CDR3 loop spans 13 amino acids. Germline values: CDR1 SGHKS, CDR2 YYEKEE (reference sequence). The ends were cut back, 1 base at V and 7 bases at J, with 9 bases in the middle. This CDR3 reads CASSLSSLQPQHF. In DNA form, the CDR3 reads TGTGCCAGCAGCTTGTCGTCCCTCCAGCCCCAGCATTTT. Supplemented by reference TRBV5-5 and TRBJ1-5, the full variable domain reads DAGVTQSPTHLIKTRGQQVTLRCSPISGHKSVSWYQQVLGQGPQFIFQYYEKEERGRGNFPDRFSARQFPNYSSELNVNALLLGDSALYLCASSLSSLQPQHFGDGTRLSIL.

The CDR3 sequence: CAWTTQINYGYTF. CDR3 DNA sequence: TGTGCCTGGACAACCCAGATTAACTATGGCTACACCTTC. The V and J genes are TRBV30 and TRBJ1-2; no reliable D call. From germline, CDR1 is GTSNPN and CDR2 SVGIG (reference sequence). The V and J ends lost 4 bases and 1 base respectively, with 10 bases between them. The CDR3 is made up of 13 amino acids.

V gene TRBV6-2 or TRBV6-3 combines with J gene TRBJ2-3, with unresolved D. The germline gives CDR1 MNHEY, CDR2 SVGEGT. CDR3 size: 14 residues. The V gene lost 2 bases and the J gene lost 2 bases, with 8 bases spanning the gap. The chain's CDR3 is CASSYPPFTDTQYF. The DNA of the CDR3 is TGTGCCAGCAGTTACCCACCCTTCACAGATACGCAGTATTTT.

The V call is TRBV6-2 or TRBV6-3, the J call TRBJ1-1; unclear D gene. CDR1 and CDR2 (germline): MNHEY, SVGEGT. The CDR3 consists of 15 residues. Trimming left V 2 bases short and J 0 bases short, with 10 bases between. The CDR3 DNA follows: TGTGCCAGCAGTTACCGGGTTTCGATGAACACTGAAGCTTTCTTT. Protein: CASSYRVSMNTEAFF.

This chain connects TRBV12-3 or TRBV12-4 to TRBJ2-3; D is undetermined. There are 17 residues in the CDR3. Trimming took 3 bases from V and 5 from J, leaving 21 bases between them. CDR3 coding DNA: TGTGCCAGCAGTTTTACCGTCCGGATAACACACGGAGATACGCAGTATTTT. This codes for CASSFTVRITHGDTQYF.

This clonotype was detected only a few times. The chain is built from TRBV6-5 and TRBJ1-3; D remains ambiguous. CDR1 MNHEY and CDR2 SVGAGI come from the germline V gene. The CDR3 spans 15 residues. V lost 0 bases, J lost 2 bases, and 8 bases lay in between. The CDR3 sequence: CASSYSSGAGNTIYF. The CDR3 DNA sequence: TGTGCCAGCAGTTACTCATCCGGGGCTGGAAACACCATATATTTT.

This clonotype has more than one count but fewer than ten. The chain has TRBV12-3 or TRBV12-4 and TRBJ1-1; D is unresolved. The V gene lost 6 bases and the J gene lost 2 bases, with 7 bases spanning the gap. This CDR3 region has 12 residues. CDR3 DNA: TGTGCCAGCAGGGTCAGTAACACTGAAGCTTTCTTT. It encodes CASRVSNTEAFF.

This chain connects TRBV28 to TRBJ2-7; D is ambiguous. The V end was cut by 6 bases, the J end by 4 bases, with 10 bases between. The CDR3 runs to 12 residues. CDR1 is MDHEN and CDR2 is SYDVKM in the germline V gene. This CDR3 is CASSTLLYEQYF. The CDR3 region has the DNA TGTGCCAGCAGCACCCTCCTATACGAGCAGTACTTC.

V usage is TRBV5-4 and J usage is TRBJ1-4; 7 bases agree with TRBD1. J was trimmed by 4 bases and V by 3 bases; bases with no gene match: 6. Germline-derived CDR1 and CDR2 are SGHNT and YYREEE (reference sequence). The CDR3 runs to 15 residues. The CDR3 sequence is CASSSNRGLNEKLFF. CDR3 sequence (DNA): TGTGCCAGCAGCTCAAACAGGGGACTTAATGAAAAACTGTTTTTT.

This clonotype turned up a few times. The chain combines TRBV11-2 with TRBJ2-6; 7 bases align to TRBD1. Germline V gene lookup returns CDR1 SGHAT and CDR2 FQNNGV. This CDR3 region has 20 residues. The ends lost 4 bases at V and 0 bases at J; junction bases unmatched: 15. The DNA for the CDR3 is TGTGCCAGCAGCTCATTGATACTCCGGGACAGAGCCTCTGGGGCCAACGTCCTGACTTTC. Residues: CASSSLILRDRASGANVLTF.